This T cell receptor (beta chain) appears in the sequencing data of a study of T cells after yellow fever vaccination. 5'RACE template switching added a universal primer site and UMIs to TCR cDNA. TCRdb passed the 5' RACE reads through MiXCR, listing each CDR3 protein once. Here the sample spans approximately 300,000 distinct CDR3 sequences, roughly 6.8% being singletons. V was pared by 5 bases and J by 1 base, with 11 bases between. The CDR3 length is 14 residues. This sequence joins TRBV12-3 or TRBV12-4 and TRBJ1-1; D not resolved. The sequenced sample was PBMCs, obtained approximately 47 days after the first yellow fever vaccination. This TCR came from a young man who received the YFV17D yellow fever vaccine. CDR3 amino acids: CASSPNHRNTEAFF. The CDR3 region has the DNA TGTGCCAGCAGTCCTAACCACAGGAACACTGAAGCTTTCTTT.